A selection of T cell receptor beta chains follows, all from one sample in a study of kidney transplant recipient with SARS-CoV-2 infection. TCRdb re-called the reads through MiXCR, storing one row per CDR3 protein. The table lists about 250,000 distinct CDR3 sequences, around 28% of them singletons. Sequencing was performed on a blood sample, taken at baseline and on approximately day 120 from a kidney transplant recipient. The receptors were sampled from a male patient between 25 and 40 years old who had COVID-19 and was a kidney transplant recipient. The graft donor may have given rise to some T cells. Each CDR3 is given with its conserved first and last residue. A D gene is named only where the DNA matches it firmly. Only part of the rows carry a size: once, few, many, or a class if the clone is expanded.

>-|-|TRBJ1-2|TRBV7-2
TGTGCCAGCAGCAAGATCTGCAGAGACGGAAAGACCTATGGCTACACCTTC
CASSKICRDGKTYGYTF
>TRBD1|many|TRBJ2-2|TRBV7-2
TGTGCCAGCAGCTTCGGACAGGGGGCCGGCGGGGAGCTGTTTTTT
CASSFGQGAGGELFF
>TRBD2|many|TRBJ2-7|TRBV5-4
TGTGCCAGCAGCTTTATGACTAGCGACTACGAGCAGTACTTC
CASSFMTSDYEQYF
>-|many|TRBJ1-2|TRBV24-1
TGTGCCACCAGTGGGTCACGTAGTACCAGAAAGACCTATGGCTACACCTTC
CATSGSRSTRKTYGYTF
>TRBD1|many|TRBJ1-5|TRBV5-1
TGCGCCAGCAGCTTGGCGGGACAGGGCGATCAGCCCCAGCATTTT
CASSLAGQGDQPQHF
>TRBD2|-|TRBJ2-4|TRBV7-9
TGTGCCAGCAGCTTAAATCTAGCGGGAGTGGGCATTCAGTACTTC
CASSLNLAGVGIQYF
>-|-|TRBJ2-5|TRBV3-1
TGTGCCAGCAGCGGCAAGCGTCCCATTTCTTTCTCTGAGACCCAGTACTTC
CASSGKRPISFSETQYF
>-|-|TRBJ1-2|TRBV24-1
TGTGCCACCAGTGATGATTGTAGTACCAGAAAGACCTATGGCTACACCTTC
CATSDDCSTRKTYGYTF
>-|few|TRBJ1-4|TRBV7-2
TGTGCCAGCAGCTTGGCAGGGGCGGATGAAAAACTGTTTTTT
CASSLAGADEKLFF
>-|-|TRBJ2-3|TRBV21-1
TGTGCCAGCAGAAAGAACCTAGCTACAGTCATGCAAGATACGCAGTATTTT
CASRKNLATVMQDTQYF
>-|many|TRBJ1-4|TRBV2
TGTGCCAGCAGTTTGAGGCAAACTAATGAAAAACTGTTTTTT
CASSLRQTNEKLFF
>-|many|TRBJ1-5|TRBV30
TGTGCCAAAACAGGGTTAGATCAGCCCCAGCATTTT
CAKTGLDQPQHF
>-|-|TRBJ2-5|TRBV3-1
TGTGCCAACAGCGATAGGGGTCCCATTTCTTTCTCTGAGACCCAGTACTTC
CANSDRGPISFSETQYF
>TRBD2|many|TRBJ2-1|TRBV5-1
TGCGCCAGCAGCCTACTAGGGGGGACTAGCGGTTCCTACAATGAGCAGTTCTTC
CASSLLGGTSGSYNEQFF
>-|-|TRBJ1-3|TRBV30
TGTGCCTGGAGCCAGGTCGTTGGGGGAAACGCCATATATTTT
CAWSQVVGGNAIYF
>-|many|TRBJ2-7|TRBV10-3
TGTGCCATCACAAGGGACCGGTTCTACGAGCAGTACTTC
CAITRDRFYEQYF